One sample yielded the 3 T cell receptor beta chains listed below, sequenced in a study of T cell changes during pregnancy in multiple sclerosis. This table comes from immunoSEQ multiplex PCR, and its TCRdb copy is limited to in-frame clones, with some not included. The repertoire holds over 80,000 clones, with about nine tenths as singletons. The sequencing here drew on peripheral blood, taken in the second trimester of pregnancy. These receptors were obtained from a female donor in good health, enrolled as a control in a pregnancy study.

The CDR3 protein is CASSPRLAGGPETQYF. The CDR3 nucleotides are TGTGCCAGCAGCCCGCGACTAGCGGGGGGGCCCGAGACCCAGTACTTC. J is TRBJ2-5 and V is TRBV14; TRBD2 aligns across 14 bases. The ends lost 4 bases at V and 5 bases at J; junction bases unmatched: 6. Germline V gene sequence: CDR1 SGHDN, CDR2 FVKESK. This CDR3 is 16 amino acids long.

The CDR3 sequence is CASSLGLAGGETQYF. The DNA of the CDR3 is TGTGCCAGCAGCTTAGGGCTAGCGGGGGGGGAGACCCAGTACTTC. The V and J genes are TRBV7-2 and TRBJ2-5; 12 nucleotides line up with TRBD2. Germline trimming cut 1 base from V and 5 bases from J; bases unmatched to any gene: 2. Germline loops: CDR1 SGHTA, CDR2 FQGNSA. This CDR3 comprises 15 residues.

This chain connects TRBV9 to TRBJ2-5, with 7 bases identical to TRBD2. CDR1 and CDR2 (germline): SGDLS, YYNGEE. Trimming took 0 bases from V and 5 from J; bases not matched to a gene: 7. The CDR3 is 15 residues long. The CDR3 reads CASSVEAAGVETQYF. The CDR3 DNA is TGTGCCAGCAGCGTAGAAGCTGCGGGAGTGGAGACCCAGTACTTC.